This TCR beta chain was profiled in a study of T cell responses to AZD1222 COVID-19 vaccine. The ends lost 2 bases at V and 2 bases at J; junction bases unmatched: 3. CDR1 and CDR2 (germline): SGHTA, FQGNSA. CDR3 length: 15 amino acids. Clones were sequenced by immunoSEQ multiplex PCR, and TCRdb holds only the in-frame ones, with some missing. Of roughly 130,000 clones listed, just over 85% are singletons. V usage is TRBV7-2 and J usage is TRBJ2-7; 10 bases are a match to TRBD1. The sample in question was peripheral blood, obtained on day 0 of AZD1222 vaccination. The clonotype originates from an adult in good health. The CDR3 protein is CASSLHGQGAYEQYF. In DNA, the CDR3 is TGTGCCAGCAGCTTACACGGACAGGGGGCCTACGAGCAGTACTTC. Looking up the rest from reference TRBV7-2 and TRBJ2-7 gives the full variable domain: GAGVSQSPSNKVTEKGKDVELRCDPISGHTALYWYRQSLGQGLEFLIYFQGNSAPDKSGLPSDRFSAERTGGSVSTLTIQRTQQEDSAVYLCASSLHGQGAYEQYFGPGTRLTVT.